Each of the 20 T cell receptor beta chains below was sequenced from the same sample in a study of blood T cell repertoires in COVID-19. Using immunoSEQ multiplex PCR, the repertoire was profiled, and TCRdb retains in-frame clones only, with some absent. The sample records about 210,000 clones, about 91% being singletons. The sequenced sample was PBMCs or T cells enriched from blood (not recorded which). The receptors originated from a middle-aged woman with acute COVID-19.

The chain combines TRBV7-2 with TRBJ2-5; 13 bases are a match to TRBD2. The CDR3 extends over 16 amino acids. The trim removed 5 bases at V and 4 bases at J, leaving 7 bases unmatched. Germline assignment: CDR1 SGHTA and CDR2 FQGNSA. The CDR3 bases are TGTGCCAGCAGCCCGAGGGGACTAGCGGGAACAGAGACCCAGTACTTC. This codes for CASSPRGLAGTETQYF.

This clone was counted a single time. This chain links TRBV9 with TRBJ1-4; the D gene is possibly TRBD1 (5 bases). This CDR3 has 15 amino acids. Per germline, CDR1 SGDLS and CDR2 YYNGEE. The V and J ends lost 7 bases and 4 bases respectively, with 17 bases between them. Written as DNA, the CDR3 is TGTGCCAGCGCGAAAGGGGCGGCTGGTAATGAAAAACTGTTTTTT. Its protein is CASAKGAAGNEKLFF.

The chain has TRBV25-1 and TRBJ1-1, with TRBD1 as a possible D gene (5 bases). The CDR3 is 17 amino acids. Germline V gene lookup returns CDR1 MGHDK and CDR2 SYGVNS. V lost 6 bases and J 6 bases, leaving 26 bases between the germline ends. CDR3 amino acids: CASSDTLGLGEDAEAFF. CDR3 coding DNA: TGTGCCAGCAGCGATACCCTGGGGCTGGGGGAGGACGCTGAAGCTTTCTTT.

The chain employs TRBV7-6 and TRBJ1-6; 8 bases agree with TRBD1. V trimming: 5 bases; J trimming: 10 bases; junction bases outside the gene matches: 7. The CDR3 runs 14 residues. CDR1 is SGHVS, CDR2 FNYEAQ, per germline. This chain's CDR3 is CASSQTGGESPLHF. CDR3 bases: TGTGCCAGCAGCCAAACAGGGGGAGAATCACCCCTCCACTTT. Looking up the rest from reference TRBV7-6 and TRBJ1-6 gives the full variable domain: GAGVSQSPRYKVTKRGQDVALRCDPISGHVSLYWYRQALGQGPEFLTYFNYEAQQDKSGLPNDRFSAERPEGSISTLTIQRTEQRDSAMYRCASSQTGGESPLHFGNGTRLTVT.

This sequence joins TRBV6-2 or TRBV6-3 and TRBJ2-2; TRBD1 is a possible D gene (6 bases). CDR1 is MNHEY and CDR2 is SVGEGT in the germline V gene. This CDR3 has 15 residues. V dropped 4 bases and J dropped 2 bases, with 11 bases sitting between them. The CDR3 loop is CASSSWGLNTGELFF. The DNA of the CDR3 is TGTGCCAGCAGTTCCTGGGGGCTTAACACCGGGGAGCTGTTTTTT.

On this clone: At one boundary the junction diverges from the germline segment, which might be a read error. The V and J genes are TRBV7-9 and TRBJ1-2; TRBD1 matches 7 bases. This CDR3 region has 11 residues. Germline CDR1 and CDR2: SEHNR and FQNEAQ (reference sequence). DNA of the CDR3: TGTGCCAGCAGGATTTTACAGGGGTCACCCTTC. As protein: CASRILQGSPF.

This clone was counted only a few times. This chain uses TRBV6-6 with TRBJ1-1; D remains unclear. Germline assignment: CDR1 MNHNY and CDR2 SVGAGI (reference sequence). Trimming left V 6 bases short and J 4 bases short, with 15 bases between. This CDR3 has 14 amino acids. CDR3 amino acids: CASSRSASVTEAFF. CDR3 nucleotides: TGTGCCAGCAGCCGGTCCGCCTCGGTCACTGAAGCTTTCTTT.

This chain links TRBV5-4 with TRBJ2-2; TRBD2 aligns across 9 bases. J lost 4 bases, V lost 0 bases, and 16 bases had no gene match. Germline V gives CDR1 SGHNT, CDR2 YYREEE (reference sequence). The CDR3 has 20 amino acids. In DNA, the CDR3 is TGTGCCAGCAGCTTGGACTGGACTAGCGCGGGGGGGCGAAGCACCGGGGAGCTGTTTTTT. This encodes CASSLDWTSAGGRSTGELFF.

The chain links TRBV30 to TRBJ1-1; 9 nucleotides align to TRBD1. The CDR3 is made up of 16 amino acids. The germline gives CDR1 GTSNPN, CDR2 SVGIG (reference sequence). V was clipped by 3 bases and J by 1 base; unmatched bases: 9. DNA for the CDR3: TGTGCCTGGAGCGATTGGACAGGGGAATCGAACACTGAAGCTTTCTTT. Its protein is CAWSDWTGESNTEAFF.

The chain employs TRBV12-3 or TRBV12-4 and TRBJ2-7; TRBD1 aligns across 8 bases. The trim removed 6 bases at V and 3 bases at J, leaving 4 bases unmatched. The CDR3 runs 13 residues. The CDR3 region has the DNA TGTGCCAGCAGATATACAGGGGGCTACGAGCAGTACTTC. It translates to CASRYTGGYEQYF.

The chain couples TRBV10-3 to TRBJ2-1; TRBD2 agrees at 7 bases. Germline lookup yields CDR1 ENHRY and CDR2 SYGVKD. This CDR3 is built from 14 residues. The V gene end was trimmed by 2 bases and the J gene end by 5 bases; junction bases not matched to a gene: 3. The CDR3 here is CAISEGTTNNEQFF. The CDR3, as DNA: TGTGCCATCAGTGAGGGGACTACCAACAATGAGCAGTTCTTC.

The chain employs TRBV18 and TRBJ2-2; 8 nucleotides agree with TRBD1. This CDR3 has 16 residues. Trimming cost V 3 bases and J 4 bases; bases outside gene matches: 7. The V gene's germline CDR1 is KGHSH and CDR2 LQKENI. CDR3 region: CASSPGTGRSTGELFF. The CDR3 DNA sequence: TGTGCCAGCTCACCCGGGACAGGTCGTAGCACCGGGGAGCTGTTTTTT. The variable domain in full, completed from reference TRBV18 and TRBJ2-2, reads NAGVMQNPRHLVRRRGQEARLRCSPMKGHSHVYWYRQLPEEGLKFMVYLQKENIIDESGMPKERFSAEFPKEGPSILRIQQVVRGDSAAYFCASSPGTGRSTGELFFGEGSRLTVL.

For the CDR3, the DNA is TGTGCCAGCAGCAACAGATACTATGGCTACACCTTC. It codes for CASSNRYYGYTF. The rearrangement joins TRBV11-3 to TRBJ1-2, with D unresolved. Germline-derived CDR1 and CDR2 are SGHNT and YENEEA. CDR3 length: 12 residues. Between the trimmed V and J ends, which lost 5 bases and 3 bases, there was a span of 7 bases. Combining the CDR3 with reference TRBV11-3 and TRBJ1-2 gives the whole variable domain EAGVVQSPRYKIIEKKQPVAFWCNPISGHNTLYWYLQNLGQGPELLIRYENEEAVDDSQLPKDRFSAERLKGVDSTLKIQPAELGDSAVYLCASSNRYYGYTFGSGTRLTVV.

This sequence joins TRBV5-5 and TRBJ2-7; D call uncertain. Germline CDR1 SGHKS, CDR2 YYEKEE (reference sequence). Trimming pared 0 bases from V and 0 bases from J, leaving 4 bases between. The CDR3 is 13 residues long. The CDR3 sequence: CASSLVSSYEQYF. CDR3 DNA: TGTGCCAGCAGCTTGGTTAGCTCCTACGAGCAGTACTTC.

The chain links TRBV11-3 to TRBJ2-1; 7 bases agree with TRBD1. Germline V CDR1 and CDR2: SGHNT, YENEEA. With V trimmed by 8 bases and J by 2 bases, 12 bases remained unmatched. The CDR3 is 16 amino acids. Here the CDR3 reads CASLIRTGEPYNEQFF. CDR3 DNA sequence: TGTGCCAGCCTTATCCGAACAGGGGAGCCCTACAATGAGCAGTTCTTC.

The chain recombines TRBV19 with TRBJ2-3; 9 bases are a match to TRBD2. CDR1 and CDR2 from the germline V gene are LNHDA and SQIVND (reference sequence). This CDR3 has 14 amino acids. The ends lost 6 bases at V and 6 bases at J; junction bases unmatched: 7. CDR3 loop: CASSEAGGRDTQYF. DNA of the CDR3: TGTGCCAGTAGCGAGGCGGGGGGGCGTGATACGCAGTATTTT.

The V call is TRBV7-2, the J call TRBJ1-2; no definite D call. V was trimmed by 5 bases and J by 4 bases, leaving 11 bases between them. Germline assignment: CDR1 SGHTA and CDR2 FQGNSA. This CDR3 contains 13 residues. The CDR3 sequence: CASSPAQLYGYTF. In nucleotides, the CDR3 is TGTGCCAGCAGCCCTGCACAGCTCTATGGCTACACCTTC. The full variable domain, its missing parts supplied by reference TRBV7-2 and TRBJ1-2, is GAGVSQSPSNKVTEKGKDVELRCDPISGHTALYWYRQSLGQGLEFLIYFQGNSAPDKSGLPSDRFSAERTGGSVSTLTIQRTQQEDSAVYLCASSPAQLYGYTFGSGTRLTVV.

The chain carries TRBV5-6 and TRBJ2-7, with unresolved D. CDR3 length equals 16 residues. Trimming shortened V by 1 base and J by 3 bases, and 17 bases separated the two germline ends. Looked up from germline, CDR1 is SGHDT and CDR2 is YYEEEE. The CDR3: CASSLPISSLYYEQYV. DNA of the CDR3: TGTGCCAGCAGCTTGCCCATAAGTAGCCTATACTACGAGCAGTACGTC.

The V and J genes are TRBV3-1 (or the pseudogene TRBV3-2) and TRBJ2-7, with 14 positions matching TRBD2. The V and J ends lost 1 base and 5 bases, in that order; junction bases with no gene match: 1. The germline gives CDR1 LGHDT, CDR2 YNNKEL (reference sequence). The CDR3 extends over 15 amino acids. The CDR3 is CASSQGLAGGHEQYF. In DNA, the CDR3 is TGTGCCAGCAGCCAAGGACTAGCGGGGGGGCACGAGCAGTACTTC.

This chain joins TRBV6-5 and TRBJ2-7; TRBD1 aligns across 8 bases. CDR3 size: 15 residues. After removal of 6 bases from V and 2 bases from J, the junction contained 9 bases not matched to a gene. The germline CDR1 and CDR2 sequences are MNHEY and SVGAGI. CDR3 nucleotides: TGTGCCAGCAGGAGGCCGGGGGACAGGACCTACGAGCAGTACGTC. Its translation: CASRRPGDRTYEQYV.